Sequencing of this T cell receptor beta chain was carried out in a study of blood T cells in healthy people across ages. Germline V gives CDR1 SGDLS, CDR2 YYNGEE. The length of the CDR3 is 15 residues. V lost 2 bases, J lost 5 bases, and 14 bases lay in between. Alongside a J-beta primer mix, a sample-barcoded 5' primer served in a second PCR lasting roughly 7 to 11 cycles. TCRdb reprocessed the 5' RACE reads via MiXCR and lists one record per CDR3 protein. The profile shows 850,000 to 1,300,000 distinct CDR3 sequences, more than 40% of them singletons. This sequence was found in a woman aged 60 to 75 in good health. The sample consisted of blood. The chain combines TRBV9 with TRBJ2-1; TRBD2 might be the D (6 bases). This chain's CDR3 is CASSVLAVSNNEQFF. As DNA, the CDR3 is TGTGCCAGCAGCGTCTTAGCGGTTTCCAACAATGAGCAGTTCTTC.